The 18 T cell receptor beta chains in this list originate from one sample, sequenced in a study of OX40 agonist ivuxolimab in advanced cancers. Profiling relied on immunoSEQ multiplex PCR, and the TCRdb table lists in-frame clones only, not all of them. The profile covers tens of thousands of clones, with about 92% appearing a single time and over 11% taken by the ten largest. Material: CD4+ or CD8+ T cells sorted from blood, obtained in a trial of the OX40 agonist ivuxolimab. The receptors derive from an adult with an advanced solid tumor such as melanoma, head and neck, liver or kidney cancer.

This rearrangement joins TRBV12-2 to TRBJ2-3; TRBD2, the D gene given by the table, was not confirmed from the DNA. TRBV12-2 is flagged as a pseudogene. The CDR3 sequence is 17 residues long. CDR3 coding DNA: TGTGCAAGTCGCTTAGCTGTGACTAGCGGATGCACAGATACGCAGTATTTT. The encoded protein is CASRLAVTSGCTDTQYF.

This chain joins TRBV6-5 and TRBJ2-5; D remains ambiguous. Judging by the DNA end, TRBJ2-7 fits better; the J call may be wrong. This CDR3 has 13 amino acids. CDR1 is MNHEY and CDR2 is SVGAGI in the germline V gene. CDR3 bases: TGTGCCAGCAGTGACGCGGTGGCCTACGAGCAGTACTTC. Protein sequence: CASSDAVAYEQYF.

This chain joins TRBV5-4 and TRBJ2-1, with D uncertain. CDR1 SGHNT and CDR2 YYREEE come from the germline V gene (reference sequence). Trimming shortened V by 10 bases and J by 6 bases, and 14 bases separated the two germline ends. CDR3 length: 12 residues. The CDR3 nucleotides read TGTGCCGTGTACGGTGATTTCAATGAGCAGTTCTTC. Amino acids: CAVYGDFNEQFF.

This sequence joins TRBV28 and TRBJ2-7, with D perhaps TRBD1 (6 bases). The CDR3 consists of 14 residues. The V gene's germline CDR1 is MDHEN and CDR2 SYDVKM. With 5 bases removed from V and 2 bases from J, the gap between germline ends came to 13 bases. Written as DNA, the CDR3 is TGTGCCAGCAGTCCCTGGGACACCCCCTACGAGCAGTACTTC. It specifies CASSPWDTPYEQYF. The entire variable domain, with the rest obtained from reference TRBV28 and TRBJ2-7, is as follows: DVKVTQSSRYLVKRTGEKVFLECVQDMDHENMFWYRQDPGLGLRLIYFSYDVKMKEKGDIPEGYSVSREKKERFSLILESASTNQTSMYLCASSPWDTPYEQYFGPGTRLTVT.

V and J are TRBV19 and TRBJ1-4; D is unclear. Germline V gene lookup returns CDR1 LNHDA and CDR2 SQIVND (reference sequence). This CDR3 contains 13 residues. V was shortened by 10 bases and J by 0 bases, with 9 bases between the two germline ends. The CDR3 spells CAIRASTNEKLFF. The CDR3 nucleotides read TGTGCCATTCGGGCATCAACTAATGAAAAACTGTTTTTT.

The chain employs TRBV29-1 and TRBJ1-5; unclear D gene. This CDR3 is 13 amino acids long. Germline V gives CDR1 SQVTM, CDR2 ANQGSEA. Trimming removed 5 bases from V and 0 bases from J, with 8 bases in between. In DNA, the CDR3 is TGCAGCGTTAGGGAATTTAGCAATCAGCCCCAGCATTTT. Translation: CSVREFSNQPQHF.

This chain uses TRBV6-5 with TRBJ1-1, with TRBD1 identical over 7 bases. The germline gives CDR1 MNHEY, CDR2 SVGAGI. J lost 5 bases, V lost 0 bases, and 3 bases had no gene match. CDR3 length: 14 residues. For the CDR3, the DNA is TGTGCCAGCAGTTACTCCGCAGGGGGTACTGAAGCTTTCTTT. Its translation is CASSYSAGGTEAFF.

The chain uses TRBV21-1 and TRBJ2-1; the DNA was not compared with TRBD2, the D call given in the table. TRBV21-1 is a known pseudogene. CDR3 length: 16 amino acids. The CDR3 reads CASSQKLAGPCNEQFF. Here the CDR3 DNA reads TGTGCCAGCAGCCAAAAACTAGCGGGACCATGCAATGAGCAGTTCTTC.

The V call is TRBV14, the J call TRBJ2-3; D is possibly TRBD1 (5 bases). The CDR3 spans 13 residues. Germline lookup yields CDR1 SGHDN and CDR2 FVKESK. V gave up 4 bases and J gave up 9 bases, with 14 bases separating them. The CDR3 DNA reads TGTGCCAGCAGCCCTTTAGGGGTGGGGACGCAGTATTTT. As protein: CASSPLGVGTQYF.

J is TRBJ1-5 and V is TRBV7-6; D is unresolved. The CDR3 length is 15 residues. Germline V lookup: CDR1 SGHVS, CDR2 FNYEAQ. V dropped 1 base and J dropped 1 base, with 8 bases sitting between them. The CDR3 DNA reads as TGTGCCAGCAGCTTAGGGGTGGGGAGCAATCAGCCCCAGCATTTT. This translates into CASSLGVGSNQPQHF.

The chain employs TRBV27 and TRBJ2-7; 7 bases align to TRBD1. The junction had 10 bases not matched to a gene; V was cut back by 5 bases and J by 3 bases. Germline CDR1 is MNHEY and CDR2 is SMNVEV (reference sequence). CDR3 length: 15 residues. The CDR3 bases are TGTGCCAGCAGTCTCAAACCGACAGGGTACTACGAGCAGTACTTC. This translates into CASSLKPTGYYEQYF.

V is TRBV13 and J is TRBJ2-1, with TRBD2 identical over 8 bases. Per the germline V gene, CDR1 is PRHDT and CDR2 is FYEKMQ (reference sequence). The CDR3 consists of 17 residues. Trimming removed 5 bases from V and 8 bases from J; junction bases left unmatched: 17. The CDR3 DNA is TGTGCCAGCAGCCCGTATCCCCCGGGAGGGCCTATGGATGAGCAGTTCTTC. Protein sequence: CASSPYPPGGPMDEQFF.

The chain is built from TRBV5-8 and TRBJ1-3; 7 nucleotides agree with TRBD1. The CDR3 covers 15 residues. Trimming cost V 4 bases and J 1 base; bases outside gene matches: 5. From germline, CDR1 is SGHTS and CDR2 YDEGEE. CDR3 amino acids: CASSRDSLSGNTIYF. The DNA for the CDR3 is TGTGCCAGCAGCCGGGACAGTTTATCTGGAAACACCATATATTTT.

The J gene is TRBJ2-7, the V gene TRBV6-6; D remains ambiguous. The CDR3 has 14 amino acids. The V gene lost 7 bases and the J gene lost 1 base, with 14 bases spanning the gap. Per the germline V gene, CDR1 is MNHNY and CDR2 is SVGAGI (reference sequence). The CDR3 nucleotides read TGTGCCAGCACCCCTGTCTGGGGTTCCTACGAGCAGTACTTC. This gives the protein CASTPVWGSYEQYF.

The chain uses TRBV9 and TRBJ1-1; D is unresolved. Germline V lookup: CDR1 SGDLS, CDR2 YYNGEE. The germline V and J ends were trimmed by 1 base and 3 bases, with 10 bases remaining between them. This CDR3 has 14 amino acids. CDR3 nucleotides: TGTGCCAGCAGCGTATCTGTCGGGGACACTGAAGCTTTCTTT. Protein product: CASSVSVGDTEAFF.

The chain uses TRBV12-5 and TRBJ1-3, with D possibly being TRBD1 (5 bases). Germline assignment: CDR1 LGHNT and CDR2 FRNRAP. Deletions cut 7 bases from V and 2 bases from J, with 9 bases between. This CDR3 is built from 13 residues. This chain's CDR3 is CASVGTAGNTIYF. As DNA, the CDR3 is TGTGCTAGTGTCGGGACCGCTGGAAACACCATATATTTT.

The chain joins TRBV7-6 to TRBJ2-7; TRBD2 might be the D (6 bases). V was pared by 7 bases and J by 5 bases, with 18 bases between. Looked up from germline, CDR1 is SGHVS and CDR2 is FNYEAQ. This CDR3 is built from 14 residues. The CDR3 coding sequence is TGTGCCAGCACCCCCTGGAGGGATGCCCACGAGCAGTACTTC. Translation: CASTPWRDAHEQYF.

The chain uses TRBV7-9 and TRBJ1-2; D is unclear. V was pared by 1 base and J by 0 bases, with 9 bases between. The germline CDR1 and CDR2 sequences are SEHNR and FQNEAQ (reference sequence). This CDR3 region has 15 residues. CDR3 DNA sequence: TGTGCCAGCAGCTTAGTCGGAGTGACTAACTATGGCTACACCTTC. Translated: CASSLVGVTNYGYTF.